This T cell receptor beta chain was sequenced in a study of blood T cell repertoires in COVID-19. The wider study: The origin of the acute and convalescent COVID-19 samples was the United States, Italy and Spain.

Germline V gives CDR1 MNHEY, CDR2 SVGAGI. This CDR3 contains 13 residues. The V gene end was trimmed by 4 bases and the J gene end by 5 bases; junction bases not matched to a gene: 3. Authors' methods: Scientists estimated how many nucleated cells there were by amplifying reference gene primers. Profiling relied on immunoSEQ multiplex PCR, and the TCRdb table lists in-frame clones only, not all of them. The D gene and trimming were derived from the DNA, and the V and J assignments and clone size from that table. There are about 190,000 clones in the sample; nearly 90% occur only once, and roughly 6.2% lies in the top ten.

The TCR originated in a woman aged 40 to 50 who had recovered from COVID-19. The chain couples TRBV6-5 to TRBJ2-5; 8 bases are a match to TRBD1. The material sequenced was peripheral blood. The CDR3 here is CASSSGQVETQYF. CDR3 nucleotide sequence: TGTGCCAGCAGTTCGGGACAGGTGGAGACCCAGTACTTC.